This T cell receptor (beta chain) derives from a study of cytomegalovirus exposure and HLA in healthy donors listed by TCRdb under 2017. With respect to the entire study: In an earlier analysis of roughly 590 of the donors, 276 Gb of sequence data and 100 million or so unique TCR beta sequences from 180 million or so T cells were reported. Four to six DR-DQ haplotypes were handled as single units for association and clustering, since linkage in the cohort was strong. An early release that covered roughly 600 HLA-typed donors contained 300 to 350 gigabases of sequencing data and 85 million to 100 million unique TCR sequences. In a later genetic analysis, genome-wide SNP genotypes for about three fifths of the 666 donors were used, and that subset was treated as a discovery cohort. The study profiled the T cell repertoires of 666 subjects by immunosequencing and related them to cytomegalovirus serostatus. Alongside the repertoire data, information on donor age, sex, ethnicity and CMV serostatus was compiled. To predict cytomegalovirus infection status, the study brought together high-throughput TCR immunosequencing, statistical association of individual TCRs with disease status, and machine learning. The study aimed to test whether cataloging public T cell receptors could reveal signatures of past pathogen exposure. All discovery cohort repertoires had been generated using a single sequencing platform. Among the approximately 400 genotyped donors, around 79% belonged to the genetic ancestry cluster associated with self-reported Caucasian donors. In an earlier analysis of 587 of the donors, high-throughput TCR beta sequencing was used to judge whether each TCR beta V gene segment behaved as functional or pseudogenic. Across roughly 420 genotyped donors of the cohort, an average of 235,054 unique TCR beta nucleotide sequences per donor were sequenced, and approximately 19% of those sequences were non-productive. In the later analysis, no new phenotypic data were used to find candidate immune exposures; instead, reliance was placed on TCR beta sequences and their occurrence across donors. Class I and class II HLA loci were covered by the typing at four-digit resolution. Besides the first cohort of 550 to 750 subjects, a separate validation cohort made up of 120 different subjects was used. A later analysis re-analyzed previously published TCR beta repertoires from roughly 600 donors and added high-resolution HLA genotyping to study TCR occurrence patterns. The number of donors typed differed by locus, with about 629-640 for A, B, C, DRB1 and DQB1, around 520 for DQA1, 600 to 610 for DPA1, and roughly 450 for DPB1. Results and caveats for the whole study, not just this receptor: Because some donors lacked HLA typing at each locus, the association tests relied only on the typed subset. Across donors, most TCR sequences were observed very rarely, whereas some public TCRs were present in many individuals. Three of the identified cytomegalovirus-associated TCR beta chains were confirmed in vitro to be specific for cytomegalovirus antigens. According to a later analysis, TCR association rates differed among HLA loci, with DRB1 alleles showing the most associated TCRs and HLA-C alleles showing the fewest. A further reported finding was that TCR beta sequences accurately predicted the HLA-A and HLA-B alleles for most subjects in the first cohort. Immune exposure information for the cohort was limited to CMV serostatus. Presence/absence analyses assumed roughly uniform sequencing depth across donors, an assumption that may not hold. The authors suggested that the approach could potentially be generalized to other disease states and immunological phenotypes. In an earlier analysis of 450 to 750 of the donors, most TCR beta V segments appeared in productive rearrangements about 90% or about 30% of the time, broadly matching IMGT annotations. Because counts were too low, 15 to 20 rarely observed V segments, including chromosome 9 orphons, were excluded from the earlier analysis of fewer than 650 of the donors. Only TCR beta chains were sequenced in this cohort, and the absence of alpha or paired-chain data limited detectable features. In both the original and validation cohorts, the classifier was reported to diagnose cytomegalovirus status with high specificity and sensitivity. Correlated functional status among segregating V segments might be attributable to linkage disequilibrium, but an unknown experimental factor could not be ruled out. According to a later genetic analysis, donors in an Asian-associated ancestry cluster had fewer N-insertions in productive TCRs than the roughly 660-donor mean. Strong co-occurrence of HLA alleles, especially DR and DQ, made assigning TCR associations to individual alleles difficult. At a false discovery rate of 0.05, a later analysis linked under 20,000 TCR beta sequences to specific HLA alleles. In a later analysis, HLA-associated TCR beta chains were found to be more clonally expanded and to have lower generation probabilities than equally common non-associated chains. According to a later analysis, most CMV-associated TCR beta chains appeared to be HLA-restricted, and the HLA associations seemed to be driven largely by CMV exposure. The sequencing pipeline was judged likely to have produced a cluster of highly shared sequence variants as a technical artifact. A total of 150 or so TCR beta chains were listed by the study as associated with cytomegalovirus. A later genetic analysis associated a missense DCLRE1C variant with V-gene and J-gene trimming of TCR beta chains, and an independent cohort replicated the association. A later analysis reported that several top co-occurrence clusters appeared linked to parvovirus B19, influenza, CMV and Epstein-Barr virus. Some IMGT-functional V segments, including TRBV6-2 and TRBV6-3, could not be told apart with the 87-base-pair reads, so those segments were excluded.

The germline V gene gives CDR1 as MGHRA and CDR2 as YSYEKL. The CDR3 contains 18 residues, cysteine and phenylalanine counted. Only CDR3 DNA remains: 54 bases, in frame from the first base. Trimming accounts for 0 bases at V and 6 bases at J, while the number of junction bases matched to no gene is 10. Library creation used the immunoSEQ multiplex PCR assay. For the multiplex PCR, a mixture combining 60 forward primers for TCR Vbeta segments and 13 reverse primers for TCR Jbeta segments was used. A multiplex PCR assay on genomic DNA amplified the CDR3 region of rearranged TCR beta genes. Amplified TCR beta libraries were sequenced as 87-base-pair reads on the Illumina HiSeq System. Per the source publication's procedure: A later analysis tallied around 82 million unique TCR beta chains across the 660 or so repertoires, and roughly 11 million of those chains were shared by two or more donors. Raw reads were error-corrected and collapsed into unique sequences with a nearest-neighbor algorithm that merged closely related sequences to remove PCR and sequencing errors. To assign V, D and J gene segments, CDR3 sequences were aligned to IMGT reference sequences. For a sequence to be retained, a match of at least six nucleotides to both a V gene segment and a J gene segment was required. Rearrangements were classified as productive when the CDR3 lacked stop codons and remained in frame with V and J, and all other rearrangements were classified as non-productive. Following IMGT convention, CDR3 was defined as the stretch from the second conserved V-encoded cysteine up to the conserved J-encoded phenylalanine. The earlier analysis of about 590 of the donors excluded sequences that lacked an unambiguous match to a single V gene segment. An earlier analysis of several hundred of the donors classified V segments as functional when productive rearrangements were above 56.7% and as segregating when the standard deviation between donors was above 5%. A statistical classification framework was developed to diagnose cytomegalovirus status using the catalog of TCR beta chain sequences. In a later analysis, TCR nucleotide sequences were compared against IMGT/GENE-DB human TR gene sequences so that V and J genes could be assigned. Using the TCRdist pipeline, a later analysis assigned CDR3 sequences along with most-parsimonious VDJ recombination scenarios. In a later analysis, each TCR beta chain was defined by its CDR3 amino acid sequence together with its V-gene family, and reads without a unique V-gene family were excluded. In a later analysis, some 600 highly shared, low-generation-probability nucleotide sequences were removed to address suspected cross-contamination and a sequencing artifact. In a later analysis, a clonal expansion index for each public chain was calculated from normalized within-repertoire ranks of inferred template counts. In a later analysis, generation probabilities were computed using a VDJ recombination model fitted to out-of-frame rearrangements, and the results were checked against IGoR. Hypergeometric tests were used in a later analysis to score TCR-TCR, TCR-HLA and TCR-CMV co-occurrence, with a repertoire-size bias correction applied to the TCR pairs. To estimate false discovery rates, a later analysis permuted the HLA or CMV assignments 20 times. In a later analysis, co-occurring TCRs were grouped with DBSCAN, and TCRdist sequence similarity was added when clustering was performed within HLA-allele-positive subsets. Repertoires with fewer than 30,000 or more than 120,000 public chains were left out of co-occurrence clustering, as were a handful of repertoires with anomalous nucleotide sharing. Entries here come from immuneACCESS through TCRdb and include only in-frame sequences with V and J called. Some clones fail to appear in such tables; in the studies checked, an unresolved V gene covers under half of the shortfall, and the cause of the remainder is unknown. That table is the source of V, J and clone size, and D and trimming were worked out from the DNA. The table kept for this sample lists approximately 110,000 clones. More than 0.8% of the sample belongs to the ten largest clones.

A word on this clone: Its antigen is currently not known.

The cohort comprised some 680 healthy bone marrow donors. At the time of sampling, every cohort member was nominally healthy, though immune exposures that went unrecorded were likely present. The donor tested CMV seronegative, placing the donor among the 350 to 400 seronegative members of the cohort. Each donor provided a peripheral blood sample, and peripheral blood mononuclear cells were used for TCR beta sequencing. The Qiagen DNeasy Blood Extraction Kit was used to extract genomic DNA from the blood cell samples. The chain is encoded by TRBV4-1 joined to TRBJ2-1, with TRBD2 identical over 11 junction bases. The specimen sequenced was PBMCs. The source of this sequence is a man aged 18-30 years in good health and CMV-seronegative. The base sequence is TGCGCCAGCAGCCAAGAGCGAAAACTAGCGGGAGTTTCCAATGAGCAGTTCTTC. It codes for CASSQERKLAGVSNEQFF.